This TCR beta chain is drawn from a study of blood T cell repertoires in COVID-19. About the research overall: Acute and convalescent COVID-19 specimens originated in the United States, Italy and Spain.

In the study's own analysis: Amplification of reference gene primers was used by the study to estimate nucleated cell counts. Assay: immunoSEQ multiplex PCR; the TCRdb copy retains only in-frame clones and omits some. The V and J calls and clone size were taken over from that table, and D and trimming were inferred from the DNA. In the table there are 150,000 to 200,000 clones, around 84% of which are singletons. This clone came up once. Unmatched junction bases numbered 6, after V lost 5 bases and J lost 8 bases. This CDR3 has 13 amino acids. Patients of the Seattle cohort, enrolled during active infection, were followed longitudinally.

This chain connects TRBV12-3 or TRBV12-4 to TRBJ2-1; the match to TRBD1 covers 7 bases. The clonotype comes from a woman between 65 and 79 years old with COVID-19, enrolled during active disease. Material: peripheral blood. CDR3 region: CASSQGQIDEQFF. In DNA, the CDR3 is TGTGCCAGCAGTCAGGGACAGATCGATGAGCAGTTCTTC.